This paragraph covers one T cell receptor beta chain sequence. Every sample had a minimum of 6.5 million PBMCs isolated. The junction had 10 bases not matched to a gene; V was cut back by 5 bases and J by 10 bases. The CDR3 is 16 amino acids. A second PCR of 7 to 11 cycles used a sample-barcoded 5' primer and a J-beta primer mix. MiXCR was run by TCRdb on the 5' RACE reads, yielding one entry per CDR3 protein. The table includes 1.5 million to 2 million distinct CDR3 sequences, around 50% detected once. These data belong to a study of blood T cells in healthy people across ages. Input material: blood. This receptor was identified in a woman between 40 and 50 years old in good health. This chain joins TRBV12-3 or TRBV12-4 and TRBJ2-1, with 14 nucleotides matching TRBD2. The CDR3 DNA follows: TGTGCCAGCAGTCCCCCGACTAGCGGGGGGGCCTGGGAGCAGTTCTTC. It specifies CASSPPTSGGAWEQFF.